This TCR beta chain was retrieved from a study of shared clonotypes between healthy human individuals. Study observations and caveats: Memory subsets generally showed smaller estimated richness than naive subsets did. In a handful of donors, roughly 5.2% of naive CD4 clonotypes appeared in common.

The genomic DNA of each subset was split evenly across several immunoSEQ plates. Assay: immunoSEQ multiplex PCR; the TCRdb copy retains only in-frame clones and omits some. The table includes approximately 340,000 clones, over 65% detected once. CDR1 and CDR2 (germline): ENHRY, SYGVKD. Trimming cost V 3 bases and J 5 bases, with 11 bases left between them. There are 14 residues in the CDR3. This clone was observed a single time. Its antigen is not known. Splitting of CD4+ cells produced CD45RA+ naive and CD45RA-negative memory subsets. This clonotype was sampled from a man between 25 and 39 years old in good health. The sample taken for sequencing was memory CD4+ T cells sorted from blood. Described subset: CD45RA-negative fraction. This chain connects TRBV10-3 to TRBJ1-5; D remains unclear. The CDR3 DNA reads as TGTGCCATCAGTGACCCAACCCTGGATCAGCCCCAGCATTTT. It encodes CAISDPTLDQPQHF.